Listed here is a single T cell receptor beta chain. A junction end diverges from the germline sequence, so it may reflect a read error. These data belong to a study of T cells in Graves' hyperthyroidism and ophthalmopathy. Study-wide context: The authors collected peripheral blood at initial diagnosis, before any treatment.

Stable hyperthyroidism: no ophthalmopathy progression over 18 months of follow-up. Patients aged 18 to 65 with hyperthyroidism were newly diagnosed, with duration under 2 months. Thyroid ultrasound and orbital computed tomography, with clinical symptoms and serum thyroxine and TRAb, informed diagnoses. Germline CDR1 reads MGHRA; CDR2 reads YSYEKL. The CDR3 consists of 17 residues. RNA transcripts were the template for amplifying TCR beta CDR3 regions. First-round RT-PCR with HTBI primers amplified the TCR CDR3 region. Each CDR3 protein is one row after TCRdb ran MiXCR on the multiplex PCR reads. The sample shows roughly 300,000 distinct CDR3 sequences, about 20% of them seen only once.

The sequencing input was blood. The sequence was obtained from a woman between 45 and 60 years old with Graves' hyperthyroidism. The gene calls are TRBV4-1 and TRBJ2-2; 10 bases align to TRBD2. The DNA of the CDR3 is TGCGCCAGCAGCCAAGATCGGACTAGCGGATACACCGGGGAGCTATTTTTT. Translated, it gives CASSQDRTSGYTGELFF.